The subject of this entry is one T cell receptor (beta chain). Antigen: not known. The table came from immunoSEQ multiplex PCR; TCRdb's copy has only in-frame clones and leaves some out. Of around 36,000 clones listed, approximately 90% are singletons. The data belong to a study of a mutant IDH1 vaccine in newly diagnosed glioma. Study summary: All eight of the vaccinations patients received fell in weeks 1, 3, 5, 7, 11, 15, 19 and 23. General study findings and limits: In about 93% of patients, immune responses induced by the vaccine occurred.

Time point denoted: week 5, during vaccination. Vaccination comprised doses that each held 300 ug of mutant IDH1 20-mer peptide, plus topical imiquimod. Sequenced material: PBMCs, taken from a glioma patient whose treatment included an IDH1 peptide vaccine. The origin of this receptor is a man aged 45-65 years with glioma.

CDR3 sequence: CASSFSGQETQYF. The CDR3 nucleotides read TGCGCCAGCAGCTTTAGCGGTCAAGAGACCCAGTACTTC. This chain uses TRBV5-1 with TRBJ2-5, with D maybe TRBD2 (6 bases). The CDR3 spans 13 residues. Per germline, CDR1 SGHRS and CDR2 YFSETQ. V gave up 2 bases and J gave up 2 bases, with 7 bases separating them.